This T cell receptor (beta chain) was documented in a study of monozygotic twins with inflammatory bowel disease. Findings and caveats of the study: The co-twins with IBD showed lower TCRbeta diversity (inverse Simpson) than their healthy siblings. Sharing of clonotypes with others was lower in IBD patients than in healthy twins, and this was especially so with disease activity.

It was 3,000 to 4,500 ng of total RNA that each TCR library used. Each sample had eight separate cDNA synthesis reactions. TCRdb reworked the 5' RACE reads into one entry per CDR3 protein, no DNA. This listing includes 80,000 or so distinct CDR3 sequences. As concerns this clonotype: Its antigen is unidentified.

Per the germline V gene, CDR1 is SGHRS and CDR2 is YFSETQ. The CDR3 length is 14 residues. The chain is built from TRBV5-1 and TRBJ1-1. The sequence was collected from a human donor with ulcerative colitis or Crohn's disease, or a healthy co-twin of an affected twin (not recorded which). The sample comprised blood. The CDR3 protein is CASSLLGQNTEAFF.